This TCR beta chain was sequenced in a study of T-cell memory formation after mild COVID-19. Study overall: Largely, the TCR clusters proved donor specific. Study-level results: Some responding clones appeared in pre-infection memory, suggesting cross-reactive memory joined. Later expanders leaned toward CD4+, whereas clones contracting from day 15 to 85 were balanced CD4/CD8.

Via MiXCR, TCRdb re-called the 5' RACE reads, giving one row per CDR3 protein. The sample contains fewer than 650,000 distinct CDR3 sequences, about 18% of which appear only once. The germline V gene has CDR1 SGHAT and CDR2 FQNNGV. This CDR3 is built from 16 residues. V trimming: 0 bases; J trimming: 5 bases; junction bases outside the gene matches: 7. Comments on this clonotype: Its specificity is unknown.

The chain combines TRBV11-2 with TRBJ2-7, with TRBD2 matching over 10 bases. The receptor comes from an adult woman who had mild COVID-19 (a few samples of this study predate the infection). Cell type and time point are not known. The sample taken for sequencing was PBMCs or a T cell subset sorted from them (not recorded which). The DNA of the CDR3 is TGTGCCAGCAGCTTAGACGGGAGCGGGAGGGTCCACGAGCAGTACTTC. Translated, it gives CASSLDGSGRVHEQYF.